This T cell receptor (beta chain) was identified during a study of human T cells and chemical hapten exposure. Using its own MiXCR run on the RACE reads, TCRdb lists one record per CDR3 protein. This sample has roughly 43,000 distinct CDR3 sequences, with about 9.6% found just once. Study-level points and caveats: Expanded TCR counts at PT1 went up together with patch test score, a positive correlation.

V lost 5 bases to trimming and J lost 8 bases; unmatched junction nucleotides: 6. Looked up from germline, CDR1 is SNHLY and CDR2 is FYNNEI. The CDR3 length is 13 residues. This clonotype came up many times. Its target is unknown. The time point denotes: patch test 2, 6 weeks after DPC sensitization. Indicated treatment: therapeutic diphenylcyclopropenone sensitization with weekly scalp DPC. Blood, whole and unfractionated, served as the source for total RNA extraction. The source material was whole blood, sampled in connection with sensitization to the hapten diphenylcyclopropenone (DPC). The TCR sequence derives from a woman in her twenties or thirties with alopecia areata. Some clones in this sample may be carry-over from other donors' samples. The V and J genes are TRBV2 and TRBJ2-1, with 7 bases aligning to TRBD2. The CDR3 loop is CASSSYSGDEQFF. For the CDR3, the DNA is TGTGCCAGCAGTTCCTACAGCGGGGATGAGCAGTTCTTC. Complete variable domain (other parts from reference TRBV2 and TRBJ2-1): EPEVTQTPSHQVTQMGQEVILRCVPISNHLYFYWYRQILGQKVEFLVSFYNNEISEKSEIFDDQFSVERPDGSNFTLKIRSTKLEDSAMYFCASSSYSGDEQFFGPGTRLTVL.